This T cell receptor beta chain derives from a study of cytomegalovirus exposure and HLA in healthy donors. Points from the study as a whole: Later, an analysis found that common viral pathogens appeared to be linked with several of the most significant clusters.

Primers: 60 Vbeta forward and 13 Jbeta reverse. Here immunoSEQ multiplex PCR was the method, and the copy in TCRdb shows in-frame clones only, minus some. The sample comprises 130,000 or so clones, more than 60% of which are singletons, and 3% to 3.5% rests with the top ten. Notes on this clone: Its antigen is undetermined.

This CDR3 region has 17 residues. V was clipped by 7 bases and J by 1 base; unmatched bases: 14. The germline CDR1 and CDR2 sequences are MDHEN and SYDVKM. The sequenced material came from PBMCs. This TCR came from a man in his forties or fifties in good health and CMV-seronegative. The chain combines TRBV28 with TRBJ2-3, with 7 nucleotides matching TRBD1. In DNA form, the CDR3 reads TGTGCCAGCACCCCACCACCGGGACAGAAAGGCACAGATACGCAGTATTTT. It yields the protein CASTPPPGQKGTDTQYF.